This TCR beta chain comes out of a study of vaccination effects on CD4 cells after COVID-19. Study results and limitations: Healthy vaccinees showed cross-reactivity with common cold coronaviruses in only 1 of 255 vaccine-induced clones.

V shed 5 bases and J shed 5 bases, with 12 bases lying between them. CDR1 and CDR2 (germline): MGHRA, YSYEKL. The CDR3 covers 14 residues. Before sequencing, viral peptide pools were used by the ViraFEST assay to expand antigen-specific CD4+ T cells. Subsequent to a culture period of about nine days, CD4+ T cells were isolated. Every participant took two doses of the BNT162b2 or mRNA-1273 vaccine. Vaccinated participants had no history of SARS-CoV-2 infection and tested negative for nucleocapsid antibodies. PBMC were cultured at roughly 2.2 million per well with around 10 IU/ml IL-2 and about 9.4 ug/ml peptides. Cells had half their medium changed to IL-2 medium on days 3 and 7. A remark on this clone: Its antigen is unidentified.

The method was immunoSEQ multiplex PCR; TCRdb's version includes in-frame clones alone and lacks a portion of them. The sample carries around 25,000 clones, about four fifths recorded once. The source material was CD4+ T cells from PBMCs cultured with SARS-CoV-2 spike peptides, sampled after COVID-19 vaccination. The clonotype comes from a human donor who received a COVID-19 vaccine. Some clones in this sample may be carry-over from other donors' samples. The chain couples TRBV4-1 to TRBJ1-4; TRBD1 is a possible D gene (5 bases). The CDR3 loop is CASSSWTRNEKLFF. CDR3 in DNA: TGCGCCAGCAGCTCATGGACACGAAATGAAAAACTGTTTTTT.